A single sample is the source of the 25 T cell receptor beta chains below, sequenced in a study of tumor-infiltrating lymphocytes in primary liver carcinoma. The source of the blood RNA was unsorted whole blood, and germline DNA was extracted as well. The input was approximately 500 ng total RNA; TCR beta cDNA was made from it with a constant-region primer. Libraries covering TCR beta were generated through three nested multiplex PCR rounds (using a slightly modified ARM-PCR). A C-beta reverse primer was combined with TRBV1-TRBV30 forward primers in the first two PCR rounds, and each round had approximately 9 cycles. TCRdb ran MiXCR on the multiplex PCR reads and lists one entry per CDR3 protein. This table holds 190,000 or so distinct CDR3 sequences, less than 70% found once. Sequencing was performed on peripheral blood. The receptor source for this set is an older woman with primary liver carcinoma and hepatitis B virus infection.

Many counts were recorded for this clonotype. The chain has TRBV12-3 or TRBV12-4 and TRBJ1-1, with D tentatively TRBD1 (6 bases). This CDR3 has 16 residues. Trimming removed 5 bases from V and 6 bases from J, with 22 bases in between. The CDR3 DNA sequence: TGTGCCAGCAGTCCCATCGCGTATAGGGGGGAATCTGAAGCTTTCTTT. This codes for CASSPIAYRGESEAFF.

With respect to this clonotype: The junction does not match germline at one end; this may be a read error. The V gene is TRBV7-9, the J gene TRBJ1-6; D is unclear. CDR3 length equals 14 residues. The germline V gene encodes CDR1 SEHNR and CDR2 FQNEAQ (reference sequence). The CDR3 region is CASRPDGQFSSLHF. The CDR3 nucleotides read TGTGCCAGCAGGCCCGACGGTCAGTTTTCATCCCTCCACTTT.

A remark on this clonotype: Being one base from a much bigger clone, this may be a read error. The CDR3 sequence: CARSQVNFRASGANVLTF. CDR3 DNA sequence: TGTGCCAGAAGCCAAGTAAATTTTCGAGCCTCTGGGGCCAACGTCCTGACTTTC. The chain employs TRBV14 and TRBJ2-6; D gene ambiguous. The CDR3 is made up of 18 amino acids. The germline gives CDR1 SGHDN, CDR2 FVKESK.

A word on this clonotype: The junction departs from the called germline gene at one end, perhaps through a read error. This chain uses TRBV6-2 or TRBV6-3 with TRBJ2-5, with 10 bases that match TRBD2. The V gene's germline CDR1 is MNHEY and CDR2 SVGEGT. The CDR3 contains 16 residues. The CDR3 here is CASSTGLAGEQETLYF. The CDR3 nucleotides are TGTGCCAGCAGTACTGGGCTAGCGGGGGAACAAGAGACCCTGTACTTC.

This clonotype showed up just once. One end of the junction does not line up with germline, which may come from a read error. In DNA form, the CDR3 reads TGTGCCAGCAGCCCATGGAAGGCGGGAGAGCGTCACTACGGGCAGTACTTC. Translating gives CASSPWKAGERHYGQYF. The J gene is TRBJ2-7, the V gene TRBV12-3 or TRBV12-4; 7 bases agree with TRBD2. The CDR3 runs to 17 residues.

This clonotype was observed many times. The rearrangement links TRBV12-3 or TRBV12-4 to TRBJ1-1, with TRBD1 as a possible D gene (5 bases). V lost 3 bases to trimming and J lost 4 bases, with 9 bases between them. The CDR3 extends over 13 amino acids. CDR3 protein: CASSLGPGTEAFF. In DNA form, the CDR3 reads TGTGCCAGCAGTTTGGGGCCCGGCACTGAAGCTTTCTTT.

The CDR3 DNA reads as TGTGCCAGCAGCAAATCGGCGGGAGGAGTGAATGAGCAGTTCTTC. Translation gives CASSKSAGGVNEQFF. V is TRBV21-1 and J is TRBJ2-1; TRBD2, the table's D call, was not compared with the DNA. TRBV21-1 represents a pseudogene. This CDR3 contains 15 residues.

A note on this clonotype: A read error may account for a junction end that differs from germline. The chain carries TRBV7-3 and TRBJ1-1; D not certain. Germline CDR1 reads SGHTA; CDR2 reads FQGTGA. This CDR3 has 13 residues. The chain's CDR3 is CASSPRVNTEVFF. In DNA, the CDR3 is TGTGCCAGCAGCCCCCGTGTGAACACTGAAGTTTTCTTT.

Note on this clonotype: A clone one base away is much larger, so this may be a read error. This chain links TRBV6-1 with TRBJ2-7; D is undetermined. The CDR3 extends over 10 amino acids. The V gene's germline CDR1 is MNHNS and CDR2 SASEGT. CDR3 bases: TGTGCCAGCAGCCGACATGAGGCGCACTTC. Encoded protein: CASSRHEAHF.

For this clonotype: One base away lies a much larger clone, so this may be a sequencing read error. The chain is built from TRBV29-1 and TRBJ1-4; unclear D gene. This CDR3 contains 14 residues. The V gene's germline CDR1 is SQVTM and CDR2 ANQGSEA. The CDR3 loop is CSVASMATDEKLFF. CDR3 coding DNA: TGCAGCGTGGCCAGCATGGCAACTGATGAAAAACTGTTTTTT.

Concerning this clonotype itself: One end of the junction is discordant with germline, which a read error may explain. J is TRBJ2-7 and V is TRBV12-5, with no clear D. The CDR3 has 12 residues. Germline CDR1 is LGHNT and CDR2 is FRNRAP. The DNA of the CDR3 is TGTGTTAGTGGTTTGGTAAGGTCCGAGCAGTACTTC. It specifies CVSGLVRSEQYF.

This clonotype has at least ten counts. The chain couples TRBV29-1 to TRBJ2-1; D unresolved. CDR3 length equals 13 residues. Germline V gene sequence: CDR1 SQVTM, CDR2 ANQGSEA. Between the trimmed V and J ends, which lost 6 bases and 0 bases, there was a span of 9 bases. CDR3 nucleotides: TGCAGCGTATCAAGGAGCTCCTACAATGAGCAGTTCTTC. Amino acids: CSVSRSSYNEQFF.

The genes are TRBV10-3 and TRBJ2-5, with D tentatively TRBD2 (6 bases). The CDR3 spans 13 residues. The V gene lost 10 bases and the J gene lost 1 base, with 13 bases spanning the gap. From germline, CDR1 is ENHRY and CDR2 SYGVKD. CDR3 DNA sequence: TGTGCCACCTTGGGACTCCCCCAAGAGACCCAGTACTTC. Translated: CATLGLPQETQYF.

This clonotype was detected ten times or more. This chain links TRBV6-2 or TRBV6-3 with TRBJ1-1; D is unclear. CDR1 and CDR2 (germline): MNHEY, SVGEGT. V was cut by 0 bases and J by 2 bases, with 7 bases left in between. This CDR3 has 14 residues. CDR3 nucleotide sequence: TGTGCCAGCAGTTACTCGATTAAAAACACTGAAGCTTTCTTT. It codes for CASSYSIKNTEAFF.

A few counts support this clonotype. Written as DNA, the CDR3 is TGCGCCAGCAGAGTTTCGGCAGATACGCAGTATTTT. Residues: CASRVSADTQYF. The rearrangement links TRBV5-1 to TRBJ2-3; D is uncertain. The CDR3 spans 12 residues. Germline CDR1 reads SGHRS; CDR2 reads YFSETQ. V was trimmed by 5 bases and J by 4 bases, leaving 8 bases between them.

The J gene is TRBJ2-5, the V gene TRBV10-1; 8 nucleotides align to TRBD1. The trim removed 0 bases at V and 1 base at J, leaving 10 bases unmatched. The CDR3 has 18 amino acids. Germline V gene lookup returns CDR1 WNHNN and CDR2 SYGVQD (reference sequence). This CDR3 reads CASSESRGRGPPQETQYF. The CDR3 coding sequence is TGCGCCAGCAGTGAGTCGAGGGGCAGGGGGCCTCCCCAAGAGACCCAGTACTTC.

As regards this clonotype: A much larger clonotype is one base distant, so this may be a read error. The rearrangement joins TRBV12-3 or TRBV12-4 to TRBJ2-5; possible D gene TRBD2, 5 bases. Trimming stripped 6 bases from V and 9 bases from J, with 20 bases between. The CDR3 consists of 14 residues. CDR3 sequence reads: CASSPSGYMEAQYF. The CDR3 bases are TGTGCCAGCAGCCCCTCGGGGTACATGGAGGCCCAGTACTTC.

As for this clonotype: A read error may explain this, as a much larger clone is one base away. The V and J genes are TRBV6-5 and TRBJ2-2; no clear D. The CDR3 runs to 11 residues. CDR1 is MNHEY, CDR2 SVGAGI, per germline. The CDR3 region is CVSSSHGELFF. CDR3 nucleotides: TGTGTCAGCAGCTCACACGGGGAGCTGTTTTTT.

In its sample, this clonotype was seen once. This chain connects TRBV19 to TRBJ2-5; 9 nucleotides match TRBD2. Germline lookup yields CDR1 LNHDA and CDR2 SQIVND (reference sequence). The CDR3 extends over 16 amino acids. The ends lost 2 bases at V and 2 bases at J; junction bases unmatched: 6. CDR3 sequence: CASSITASGMQETQYF. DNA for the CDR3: TGTGCCAGTAGTATAACGGCTAGCGGGATGCAAGAGACCCAGTACTTC.

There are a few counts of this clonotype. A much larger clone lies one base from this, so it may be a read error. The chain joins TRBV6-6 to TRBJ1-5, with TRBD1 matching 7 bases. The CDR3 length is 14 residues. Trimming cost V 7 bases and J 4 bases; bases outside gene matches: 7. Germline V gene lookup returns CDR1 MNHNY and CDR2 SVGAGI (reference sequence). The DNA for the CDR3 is TGTGCCAGCAATCCGGGACAGACAAATCAGCCCCAGCATTTT. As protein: CASNPGQTNQPQHF.

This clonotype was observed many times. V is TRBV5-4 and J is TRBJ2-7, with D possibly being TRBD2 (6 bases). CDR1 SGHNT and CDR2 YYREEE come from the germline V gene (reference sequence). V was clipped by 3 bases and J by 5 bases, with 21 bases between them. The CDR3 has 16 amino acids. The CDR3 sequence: CASSSPGLAGVNEQYF. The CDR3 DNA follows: TGTGCCAGCAGCTCCCCGGGACTCGCAGGAGTGAACGAGCAGTACTTC.

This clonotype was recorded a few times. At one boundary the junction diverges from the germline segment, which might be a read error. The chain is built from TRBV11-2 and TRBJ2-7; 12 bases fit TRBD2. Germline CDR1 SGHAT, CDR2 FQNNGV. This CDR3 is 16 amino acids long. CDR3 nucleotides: TGTGCCAGCAGCCCAAGGACTAGCGGGACCCCCTACGAACAGCACTTC. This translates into CASSPRTSGTPYEQHF.

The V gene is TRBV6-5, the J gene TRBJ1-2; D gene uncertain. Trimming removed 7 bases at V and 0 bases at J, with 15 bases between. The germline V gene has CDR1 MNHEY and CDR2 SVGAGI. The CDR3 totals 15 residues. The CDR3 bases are TGTGCCAGCAAAACGATCGGAGTGACTAACTATGGCTACACCTTC. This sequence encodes CASKTIGVTNYGYTF.

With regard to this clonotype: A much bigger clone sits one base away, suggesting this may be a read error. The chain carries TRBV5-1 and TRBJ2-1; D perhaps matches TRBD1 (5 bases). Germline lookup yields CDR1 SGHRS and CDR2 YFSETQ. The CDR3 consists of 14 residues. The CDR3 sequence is CARSLDEAQGVPFF. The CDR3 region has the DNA TGCGCCAGAAGCTTGGATGAGGCGCAGGGCGTTCCGTTCTTC.

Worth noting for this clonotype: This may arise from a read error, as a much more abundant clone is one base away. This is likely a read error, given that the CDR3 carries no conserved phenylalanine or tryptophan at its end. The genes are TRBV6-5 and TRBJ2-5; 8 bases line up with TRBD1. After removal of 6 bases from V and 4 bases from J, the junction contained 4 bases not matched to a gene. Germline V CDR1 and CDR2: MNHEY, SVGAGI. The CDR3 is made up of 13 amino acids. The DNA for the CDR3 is TGTGCCAGCAGCCGCAGGGGGCCAGAGACCCAGTACTTA. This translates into CASSRRGPETQYL.